The 15 T cell receptor beta chains below were found in one sample sequenced in a study of blood T cell repertoires in COVID-19. Measured with immunoSEQ multiplex PCR; TCRdb has only the in-frame clones, and not every one. This sample has roughly 82,000 clones, with roughly four fifths found just once. The sequenced sample consisted of peripheral blood. Source of these receptors: a man between 60 and 70 years old with acute or convalescent COVID-19.

The chain combines TRBV6-2 or TRBV6-3 with TRBJ1-6; TRBD1 matches at 7 bases. Trimming took 5 bases from V and 13 from J; bases not matched to a gene: 17. Germline assignment: CDR1 MNHEY and CDR2 SVGEGT. This CDR3 has 16 residues. The CDR3 is CASSPNGQATIPPLHF. In nucleotides, the CDR3 is TGTGCCAGCAGTCCGAACGGACAGGCTACAATTCCGCCCCTCCACTTT.

The V call is TRBV5-5, the J call TRBJ2-6, with D perhaps matching TRBD1 (6 bases). This CDR3 is 15 amino acids long. V lost 3 bases and J 2 bases, leaving 9 bases between the germline ends. CDR1 is SGHKS, CDR2 YYEKEE, per germline (reference sequence). CDR3 DNA: TGTGCCAGCAGCTCAGAGGGGGCTGGGGCCAACGTCCTGACTTTC. Protein: CASSSEGAGANVLTF.

This chain connects TRBV6-6 to TRBJ1-6; a possible D gene is TRBD1 (6 bases). This CDR3 comprises 12 residues. Germline CDR1 is MNHNY and CDR2 is SVGAGI (reference sequence). V lost 6 bases and J 10 bases, leaving 10 bases between the germline ends. As DNA, the CDR3 is TGTGCCAGCAGCCCGGGGGGCTCACCCCTCCACTTT. Protein sequence: CASSPGGSPLHF.

The chain is built from TRBV5-4 and TRBJ1-6; D is undetermined. Per germline, CDR1 SGHNT and CDR2 YYREEE (reference sequence). This CDR3 has 14 residues. V was cut by 0 bases and J by 16 bases, with 17 bases left in between. The CDR3 coding sequence is TGTGCCAGCAGCTTGGACACTACCCCGAATAGACTCCACTTT. Translation gives CASSLDTTPNRLHF. Complete variable domain (other parts from reference TRBV5-4 and TRBJ1-6): ETGVTQSPTHLIKTRGQQVTLRCSSQSGHNTVSWYQQALGQGPQFIFQYYREEENGRGNFPPRFSGLQFPNYSSELNVNALELDDSALYLCASSLDTTPNRLHFGNGTRLTVT.

V gene TRBV28 combines with J gene TRBJ1-4; tentative D call: TRBD1 (6 bases). CDR1 is MDHEN and CDR2 is SYDVKM in the germline V gene. The CDR3 spans 13 residues. The ends were cut back, 2 bases at V and 13 bases at J, with 14 bases in the middle. CDR3 in amino acids: CASSLGQPPVLFF. In DNA form, the CDR3 reads TGTGCCAGCAGTTTAGGACAGCCTCCGGTACTGTTTTTT.

The CDR3 region is CASSPNRGPQPQHF. Here the CDR3 DNA reads TGTGCCAGCAGTCCCAACAGGGGGCCTCAGCCCCAGCATTTT. V gene TRBV2 combines with J gene TRBJ1-5; 9 bases are shared with TRBD1. This CDR3 contains 14 residues. Germline CDR1 SNHLY, CDR2 FYNNEI. Losses at the gene ends were 5 bases for V and 6 bases for J; bases not matched to a gene: 5.

This chain connects TRBV7-2 to TRBJ2-1; 8 nucleotides line up with TRBD2. Germline V gene sequence: CDR1 SGHTA, CDR2 FQGNSA. After removal of 8 bases from V and 8 bases from J, the junction contained 8 bases not matched to a gene. CDR3 length: 13 amino acids. CDR3 amino acids: CASLRLAGHEQFF. For the CDR3, the DNA is TGTGCCAGCCTGCGGCTAGCGGGCCATGAGCAGTTCTTC.

The chain combines TRBV28 with TRBJ1-1; 12 bases are a match to TRBD1. Trimming at V came to 5 bases and at J to 11 bases, leaving 12 bases not matched to a gene. Germline lookup yields CDR1 MDHEN and CDR2 SYDVKM. CDR3 size: 15 residues. The CDR3 region is CASSTAGTGGARAFF. As DNA, the CDR3 is TGTGCCAGCAGTACTGCCGGGACAGGGGGCGCGAGGGCTTTCTTT.

CDR3 sequence reads: CASSLGGLRVNEQFF. CDR3 nucleotide sequence: TGTGCCAGCAGCTTAGGAGGGCTGCGGGTAAATGAGCAGTTCTTC. The chain is built from TRBV11-3 and TRBJ2-1; perhaps TRBD2 as D (5 bases). Per germline, CDR1 SGHNT and CDR2 YENEEA. There are 15 residues in the CDR3. V was trimmed by 1 base and J by 7 bases, leaving 14 bases between them.

V usage is TRBV7-3 and J usage is TRBJ1-2, with 11 bases identical to TRBD1. After removal of 5 bases from V and 6 bases from J, the junction contained 8 bases not matched to a gene. Germline V lookup: CDR1 SGHTA, CDR2 FQGTGA. The CDR3 sequence is 15 residues long. CDR3 nucleotide sequence: TGTGCCAGCAGCCTACGGACAGGGGGCGAACATGGCTACACCTTC. Its translation: CASSLRTGGEHGYTF.

CDR3 nucleotides: TGTGCCAGCGCTTGGGCAGGTGGTAATCAGCCCCAGCATTTT. Translated, it gives CASAWAGGNQPQHF. The V call is TRBV27, the J call TRBJ1-5; D gene uncertain. Germline values: CDR1 MNHEY, CDR2 SMNVEV (reference sequence). V lost 8 bases, J lost 4 bases, and 15 bases lay in between. The CDR3 runs to 14 residues.

V and J are TRBV7-2 and TRBJ2-4; 8 nucleotides line up with TRBD1. V lost 7 bases to trimming and J lost 4 bases; unmatched junction nucleotides: 12. CDR3 length: 16 amino acids. Germline-derived CDR1 and CDR2 are SGHTA and FQGNSA. The CDR3 DNA sequence: TGTGCCAGCACCCCCACGGACCGACAGGGGAAAAACATTCAGTACTTC. Its translation is CASTPTDRQGKNIQYF.

The chain has TRBV5-1 and TRBJ1-4, with D maybe TRBD1 (5 bases). Germline loops: CDR1 SGHRS, CDR2 YFSETQ. The CDR3 has 15 amino acids. V was clipped by 3 bases and J by 2 bases, with 11 bases between them. Here the CDR3 reads CASSWQGGTNEKLFF. The CDR3 region has the DNA TGCGCCAGCAGCTGGCAGGGTGGTACTAATGAAAAACTGTTTTTT.

In nucleotides, the CDR3 is TGTGCCAGCAGCTTAGCCACGACAGGGGCGAACACTGAAGCTTTCTTT. It specifies CASSLATTGANTEAFF. The chain couples TRBV7-9 to TRBJ1-1; TRBD1 matches 8 bases. This CDR3 region has 16 residues. The germline V gene has CDR1 SEHNR and CDR2 FQNEAQ (reference sequence). The trim removed 0 bases at V and 1 base at J, leaving 4 bases unmatched.

The chain recombines TRBV3-1 (or the pseudogene TRBV3-2) with TRBJ2-3; perhaps TRBD2 as D (7 bases). The germline V and J ends were trimmed by 0 bases and 8 bases, with 9 bases remaining between them. This CDR3 has 13 residues. CDR1 LGHDT and CDR2 YNNKEL come from the germline V gene (reference sequence). DNA for the CDR3: TGTGCCAGCAGCCAAGATAGGGGGGGTACGCAGTATTTT. Protein: CASSQDRGGTQYF.